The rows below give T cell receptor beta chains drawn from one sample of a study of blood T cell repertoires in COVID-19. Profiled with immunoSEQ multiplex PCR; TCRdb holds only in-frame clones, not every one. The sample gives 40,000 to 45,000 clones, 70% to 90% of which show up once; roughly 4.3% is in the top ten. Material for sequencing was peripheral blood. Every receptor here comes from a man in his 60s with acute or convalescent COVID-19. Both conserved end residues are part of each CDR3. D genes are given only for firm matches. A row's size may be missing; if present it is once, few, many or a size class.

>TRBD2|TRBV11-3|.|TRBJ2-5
TGTGCCAGCAGCCCAGGACTAGCGGAAGAGACCCAGTACTTC
CASSPGLAEETQYF
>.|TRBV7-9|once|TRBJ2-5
TGTGCCAGCAGCTTAAGCTCAGGGAAAGAGACCCAGTACTTC
CASSLSSGKETQYF
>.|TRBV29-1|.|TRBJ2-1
TGCAGCGTTGACTTACAGTTCAATGAGCAGTTCTTC
CSVDLQFNEQFF
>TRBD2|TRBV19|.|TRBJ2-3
TGTGCCAGTAGCGTGAGCGGGGGGGCAGATACGCAGTATTTT
CASSVSGGADTQYF
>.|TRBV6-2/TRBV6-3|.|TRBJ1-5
TGTGCCAGCAGTTATCCGGGGGTGAGCAATCAGCCCCAGCATTTT
CASSYPGVSNQPQHF
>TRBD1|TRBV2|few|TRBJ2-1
TGTGCCACCGCACAGGGGGCTTTTGTTAATGAGCAGTTCTTC
CATAQGAFVNEQFF
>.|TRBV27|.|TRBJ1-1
TGTGCCAGCAGCGGTCGGGGGTCGGGGACTGAAGCTTTCTTT
CASSGRGSGTEAFF
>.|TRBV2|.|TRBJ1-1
TGTGCCAGCAGGGGAGGTGGTGAAGCTTTCTTT
CASRGGGEAFF
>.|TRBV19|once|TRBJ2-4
TGTGCCAGTTGGGACTCCCTAGCCAAAAACATTCAGTACTTC
CASWDSLAKNIQYF
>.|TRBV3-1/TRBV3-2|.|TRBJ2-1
TGTGCCAGCAGCCCTAACCTTATGGGGGCCTCCTACAATGAGCAGTTCTTC
CASSPNLMGASYNEQFF
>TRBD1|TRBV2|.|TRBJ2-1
TGTGCCAGCCTCCCGAGGACAGGGTACAATGAGCAGTTCTTC
CASLPRTGYNEQFF
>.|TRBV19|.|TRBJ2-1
TGTGCCAGTAGTATAGCCTACGCCTCCTACAATGAGCAGTTCTTC
CASSIAYASYNEQFF
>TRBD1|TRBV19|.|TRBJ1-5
TGTGCCAGTAGTTGGAGACAGGGAGGCAATCAGCCCCAGCATTTT
CASSWRQGGNQPQHF
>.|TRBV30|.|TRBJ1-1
TGTGCCGGGGTGCAGGCCACTGAAGCTTTCTTT
CAGVQATEAFF
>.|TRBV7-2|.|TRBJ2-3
TGTGCCAGCAGAGGGGGTTCTGTGGGCACAGATACGCAGTATTTT
CASRGGSVGTDTQYF
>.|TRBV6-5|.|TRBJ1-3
TGTGCCAGCTCGCCAGGGGCCAGCTCTGGAAACACCATATATTTT
CASSPGASSGNTIYF
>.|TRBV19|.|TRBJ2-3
TGTGCCAGTAGCGAGCGAACAGATACGCAGTATTTT
CASSERTDTQYF
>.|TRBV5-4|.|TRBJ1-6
TGTGCCAGCAGCTTGGCAGGGTTTAATTCACCCCTCCACTTT
CASSLAGFNSPLHF
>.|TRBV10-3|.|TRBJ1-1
TGTGCCATCAGTGACCACGGGACTCCGGGGATAACTGAAGCTTTCTTT
CAISDHGTPGITEAFF
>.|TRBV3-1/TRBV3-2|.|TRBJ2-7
TGTGCCAGCAGCCAGGGGGCCTCCTTCTACGAGCAGTACTTC
CASSQGASFYEQYF
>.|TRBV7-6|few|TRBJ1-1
TGTGCCAGCAGCTTGAGGGCAAGCGGTGCCACTGAAGCTTTCTTT
CASSLRASGATEAFF
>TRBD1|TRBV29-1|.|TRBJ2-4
TGCAGCGCTACGACAGGGTGGGTAGCCAAAAACATTCAGTACTTC
CSATTGWVAKNIQYF
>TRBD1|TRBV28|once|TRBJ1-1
TGTGCCAGCAGTTTAGGGACAGGGCTTAGTTGGAACACTGAAGCTTTCTTT
CASSLGTGLSWNTEAFF
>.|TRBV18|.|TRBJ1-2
TGTGCCAGCTCACCACAGCCACCGGGGGTGGGGGAGTATGGCTACACCTTC
CASSPQPPGVGEYGYTF
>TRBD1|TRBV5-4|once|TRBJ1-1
TGTGCCAGCAGTCCGACACAGGGGGCGCGGACTGAAGCTTTCTTT
CASSPTQGARTEAFF
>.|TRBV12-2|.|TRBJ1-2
TGTGCAAGTCCCCCTACTCCACGGACAGGTGCTATCGGCTACACCTTC
CASPPTPRTGAIGYTF
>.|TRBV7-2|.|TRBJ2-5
TGTGCCAGCAGCTTCTCTGGGCGGGATCAGGAGACCCAGTACTTC
CASSFSGRDQETQYF
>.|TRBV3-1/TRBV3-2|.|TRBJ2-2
TGTGCCAGCAGCCAAGGGTTTAGGGGGATGCAGTACACCGGGGAGCTGTTTTTT
CASSQGFRGMQYTGELFF
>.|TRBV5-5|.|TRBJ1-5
TGTGCCAGCAGCTTTAGTTGGAGGGCCAGGGATAATCAGCCCCAGCATTTT
CASSFSWRARDNQPQHF
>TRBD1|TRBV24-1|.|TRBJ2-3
TGTGCCACCAGGGACAGGGTTTCAGATACGCAGTATTTT
CATRDRVSDTQYF
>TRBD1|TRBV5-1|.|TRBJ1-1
TGCGCCAGCACCCTGGGGCAGGGGGCGGGCACTGAAGCTTTCTTT
CASTLGQGAGTEAFF
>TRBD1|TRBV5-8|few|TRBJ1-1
TGTGCCAGCAGCCCCCAACCCGACAGGGGGGGCATGAACACTGAAGCTTTCTTT
CASSPQPDRGGMNTEAFF
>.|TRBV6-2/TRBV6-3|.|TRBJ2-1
TGTGCCAGCAGTTACTCGTTACTTTTCCCCTACAATGAGCAGTTCTTC
CASSYSLLFPYNEQFF
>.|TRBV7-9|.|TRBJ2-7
TGTGCCAGCAGCCCGCAGACAGACCATCCCTACGAGCAGTACTTC
CASSPQTDHPYEQYF
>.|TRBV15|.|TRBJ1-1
TGTGCCACCAGCAGTACCCAGGGGTTCACTGAAGCTTTCTTT
CATSSTQGFTEAFF
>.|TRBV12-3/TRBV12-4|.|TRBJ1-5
TGTGCCAGCAGGAGACATAGCAATCAGCCCCAGCATTTT
CASRRHSNQPQHF
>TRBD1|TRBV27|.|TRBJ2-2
TGTGCCAGCAACAGGGGGCCCACCGGGGAGCTGTTTTTT
CASNRGPTGELFF
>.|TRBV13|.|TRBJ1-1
TGTGCCAGCAGTCCCGCTTACGGGTTGAGAACTGAAGCTTTCTTT
CASSPAYGLRTEAFF
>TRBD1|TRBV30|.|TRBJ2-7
TGTGCCTGGAGTCAAGGGACAGATACCGAGCAGTACTTC
CAWSQGTDTEQYF
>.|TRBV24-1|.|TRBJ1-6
TGTGCCACTAACGGCAGGGGCTCCTATAATTCACCCCTCCACTTT
CATNGRGSYNSPLHF
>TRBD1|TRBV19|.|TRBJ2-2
TGTGCCAGTAGACCGGGACAGGGATACTTCGCGAACACCGGGGAGCTGTTTTTT
CASRPGQGYFANTGELFF
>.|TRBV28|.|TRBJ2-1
TGTGCCAGCAGTTCCCGGGGGGCCACTAGAAACCGGTACAATGAGCAGTTCTTC
CASSSRGATRNRYNEQFF
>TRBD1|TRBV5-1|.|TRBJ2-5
TGCGCCAGCAGCATCGACAGGGTGGGTTTCGAGACCCAGTACTTC
CASSIDRVGFETQYF
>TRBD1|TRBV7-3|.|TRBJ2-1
TGTGCCAGCAGCTTACGGGGACAGGGGAATAATGAGCAGTTCTTC
CASSLRGQGNNEQFF
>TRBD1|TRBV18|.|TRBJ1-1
TGTGCCAGCTCACCACCGTCCGAGGGGGCGAACACTGAAGCTTTCTTT
CASSPPSEGANTEAFF
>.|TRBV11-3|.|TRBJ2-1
TGTGCCAGCAGTCAGGTCCTAGCCGCGTACAATGAGCAGTTCTTC
CASSQVLAAYNEQFF
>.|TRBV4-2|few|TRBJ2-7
TGTGCCAGCAGCCAAGATAGTTCGACTGTCCTCTCCTACGAGCAGTACTTC
CASSQDSSTVLSYEQYF
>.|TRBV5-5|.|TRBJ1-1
TGTGCCAGCAGCTTGGGGGTGACAGGGAACACTGAAGCTTTCTTT
CASSLGVTGNTEAFF
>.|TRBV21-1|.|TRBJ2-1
TGTGCCAGCAGCAAACATACAGGACGCAATGAGCAGTTCTTC
CASSKHTGRNEQFF
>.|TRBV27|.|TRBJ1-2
TGTGCCAGCAAATCGGACAGACTGACTAACTATGGCTACACCTTC
CASKSDRLTNYGYTF
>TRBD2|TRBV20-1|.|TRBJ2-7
TGCAGTGCTGGTGATAGCGGGGGTCTGAATAGGGAGCAGTACTTC
CSAGDSGGLNREQYF
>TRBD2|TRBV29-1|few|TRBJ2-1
TGCAGCGGTGGTAGCGGGGGGGCCGTTGATGAGCAGTTCTTC
CSGGSGGAVDEQFF
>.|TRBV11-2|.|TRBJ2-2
TGTGCCAGCAAGTGGGCCTTAAACACCGGGGAGCTGTTTTTT
CASKWALNTGELFF
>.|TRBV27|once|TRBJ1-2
TGTGCCAGCAGCTCTCCAGGGGCGGGTATCTATGGCTACACCTTC
CASSSPGAGIYGYTF
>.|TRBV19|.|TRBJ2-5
TGTGCCAGTAGTATAGGTTCAAGTCCTAGCGTGGAGACCCAGTACTTC
CASSIGSSPSVETQYF